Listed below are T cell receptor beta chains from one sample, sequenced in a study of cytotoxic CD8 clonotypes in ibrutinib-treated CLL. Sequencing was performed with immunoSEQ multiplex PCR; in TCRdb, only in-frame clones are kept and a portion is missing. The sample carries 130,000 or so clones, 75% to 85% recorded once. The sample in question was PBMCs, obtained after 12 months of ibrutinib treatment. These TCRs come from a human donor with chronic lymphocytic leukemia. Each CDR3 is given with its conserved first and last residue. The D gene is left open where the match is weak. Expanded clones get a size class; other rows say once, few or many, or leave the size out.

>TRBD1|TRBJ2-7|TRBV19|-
TGTGCCAGTAGTACGGGACAGATACCCTACGAGCAGTACTTC
CASSTGQIPYEQYF
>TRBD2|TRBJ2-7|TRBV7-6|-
TGTGCCAGCAGCTCATTCGCTAGCGGGAGTAGCGAGCAGTACTTC
CASSSFASGSSEQYF
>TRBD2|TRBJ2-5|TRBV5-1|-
TGCGCCACCAAAGCGGGAGGTTCGGTTTCTGAGACCCAGTACTTC
CATKAGGSVSETQYF
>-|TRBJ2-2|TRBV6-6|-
TGTGCCAGCAGTTACTCCGATTCCGGGGAGCTGTTTTTT
CASSYSDSGELFF
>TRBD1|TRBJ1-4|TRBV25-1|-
TGTGCCAGCAGTGAAGATCCAGGGGGTCTTGGGAGTGAAAAACTGTTTTTT
CASSEDPGGLGSEKLFF
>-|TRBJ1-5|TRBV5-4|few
TGTGCCAGCAGCTTGCAGCCGGATGATCAGCCCCAGCATTTT
CASSLQPDDQPQHF
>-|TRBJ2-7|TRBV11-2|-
TGTGCCAGCAGCTTAGAGTCCAGCTACGAGCAGTACTTC
CASSLESSYEQYF
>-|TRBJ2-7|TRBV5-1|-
TGCGCCAGCAGCAGTGGACTTTACTCGACCTTCGAGCAGTACTTC
CASSSGLYSTFEQYF
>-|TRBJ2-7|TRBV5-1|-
TGCGCCAGCAGCTTGGTGCCCTACAGCTACGAGCAGTACTTC
CASSLVPYSYEQYF
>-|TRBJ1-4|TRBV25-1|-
TGTGCCAGCAGTGCCCCTAGACAGGTCCTGAGAGAAAAACTGTTTTTT
CASSAPRQVLREKLFF
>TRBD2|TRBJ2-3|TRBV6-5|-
TGTGCCAGCAGTCAAGGACTAGCGGGAGTAGATACGCAGTATTTT
CASSQGLAGVDTQYF
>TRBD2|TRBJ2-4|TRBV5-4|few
TGTGCCAGCAGCATCAGCGGGAGGGGCAAAAACATTCAGTACTTC
CASSISGRGKNIQYF
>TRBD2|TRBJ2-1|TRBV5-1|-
TGCGCCAGCAGCTTAGGGGTAGCGGGAGGTTCGGAGCAGTTCTTC
CASSLGVAGGSEQFF
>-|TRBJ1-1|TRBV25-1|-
TGTGCCAGCAGTGAATGGGGGACTATGAACACTGAAGCTTTCTTT
CASSEWGTMNTEAFF
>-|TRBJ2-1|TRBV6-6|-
TGTGCCAGCAGTTATATCCGGAGGTCCTACAATGAGCAGTTCTTC
CASSYIRRSYNEQFF
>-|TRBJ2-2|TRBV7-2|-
TGTGCCAGCAGCTTAGGCAGGAACACCGGGGAGCTGTTTTTT
CASSLGRNTGELFF
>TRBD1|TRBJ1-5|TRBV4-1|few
TGCGCCAGCAGCCTCCATTCTGACAGGGAGGATCAGCCCCAGCATTTT
CASSLHSDREDQPQHF
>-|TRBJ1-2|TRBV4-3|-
TGCGCCAGCAGCCCCAGGCAGGGGTACTATGGCTACACCTTC
CASSPRQGYYGYTF
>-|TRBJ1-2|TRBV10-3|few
TGTGCCATCAGTGTAGGGAACTATGGCTACACCTTC
CAISVGNYGYTF
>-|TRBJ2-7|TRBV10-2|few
TGCGCCAGCAGTGAAGGTTGGGGGGAACGATACTACGAGCAGTACTTC
CASSEGWGERYYEQYF
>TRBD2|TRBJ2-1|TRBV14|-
TGTGCCAGCAGCCATCTTTCCGGGACTAGCGGAAATGAGCAGTTCTTC
CASSHLSGTSGNEQFF
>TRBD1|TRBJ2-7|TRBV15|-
TGTGCCACCAGCAGAGATTTTCGGCGGACAGGGCACTACGAGCAGTACTTC
CATSRDFRRTGHYEQYF
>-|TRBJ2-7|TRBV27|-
TGTGCCAGCAGCGCGGGATCTTCCTACGAGCAGTACTTC
CASSAGSSYEQYF
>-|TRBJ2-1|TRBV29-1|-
TGCAGCGACTTACACGGAAAGGGGTTTGGTGAGCAGTTCTTC
CSDLHGKGFGEQFF
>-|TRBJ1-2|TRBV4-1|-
TGCGCCAGCAGCCAAGAGGAATCGGGGGCCCGTGGCTACACCTTC
CASSQEESGARGYTF
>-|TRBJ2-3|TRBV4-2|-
TGTGCCAGCAGCCAAGATCTTTTTTCAGATACGCAGTATTTT
CASSQDLFSDTQYF
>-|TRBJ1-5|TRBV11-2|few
TGTGCCAGCAGCTTAAGTACCGGGCAGCCCCAGCATTTT
CASSLSTGQPQHF
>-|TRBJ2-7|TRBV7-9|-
TGTGCCAGCAGCAGGGAACCCTACGAGCAGTACTTC
CASSREPYEQYF
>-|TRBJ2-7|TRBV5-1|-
TGCGCCAGCAGCCCCCGGGACCTAAGCGACGAGCAGTACTTC
CASSPRDLSDEQYF
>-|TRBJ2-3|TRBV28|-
TGTGCCAGCAGTATCAGGGGCGTATTCACAGATACGCAGTATTTT
CASSIRGVFTDTQYF
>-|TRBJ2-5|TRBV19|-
TGTGCCAGTAGTCTCCGGTCCTGGAGGGAGACCCAGTACTTC
CASSLRSWRETQYF
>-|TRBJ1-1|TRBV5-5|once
TGTGCCAGCAGCTTAGCAAACAGGGTTATGAACACTGAAGCTTTCTTT
CASSLANRVMNTEAFF
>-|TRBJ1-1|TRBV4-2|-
TGTGCCAGCAGCCAAGGGGGAGGGGCCACTGAAGCTTTCTTT
CASSQGGGATEAFF
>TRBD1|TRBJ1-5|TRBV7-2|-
TGTGCCAGCAGCTTGGACAGGGCAAGCAATCAGCCCCAGCATTTT
CASSLDRASNQPQHF
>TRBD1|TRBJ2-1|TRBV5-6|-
TGTGCCAGCAGCTTGGGCAGGGGGATGACCTACAATGAGCAGTTCTTC
CASSLGRGMTYNEQFF
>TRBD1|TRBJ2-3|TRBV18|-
TGTGCCAGCTCACCACGGACAGGGGTGGTAGATACGCAGTATTTT
CASSPRTGVVDTQYF
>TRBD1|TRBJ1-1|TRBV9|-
TGTGCCAGCAGCTCTACAGGGGTTTTGTCTGAAGCTTTCTTT
CASSSTGVLSEAFF
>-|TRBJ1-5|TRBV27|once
TGTGCCAGCAGCCAGACAGCCGGCAATCAGCCCCAGCATTTT
CASSQTAGNQPQHF
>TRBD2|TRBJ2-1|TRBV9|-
TGTGCCAGCAGCGTAGCCATGGGACTAGCGGGAGTAAATGAGCAGTTCTTC
CASSVAMGLAGVNEQFF
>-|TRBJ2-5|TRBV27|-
TGTGCCAGCAGACCACTAGAGTACCAAGAGACCCAGTACTTC
CASRPLEYQETQYF
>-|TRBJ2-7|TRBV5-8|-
TGTGCCAGCAGCTTGGGGTCGGCGGGCAGGGTCGAGCAGTACTTC
CASSLGSAGRVEQYF
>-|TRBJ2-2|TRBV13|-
TGTGCCAGCAGCGGGCGGGAAGGAGGGACGGGAAGGGACACCGGGGAGCTGTTTTTT
CASSGREGGTGRDTGELFF
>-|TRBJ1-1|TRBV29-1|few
TGCAGCGTTGCAGGGGAGTGGAACACTGAAGCTTTCTTT
CSVAGEWNTEAFF
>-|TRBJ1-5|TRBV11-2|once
TGTGCCAGCAGCTTAGGAAATAGCAATCAGCCCCAGCATTTT
CASSLGNSNQPQHF
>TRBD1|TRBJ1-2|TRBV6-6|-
TGTGCCAGCAGTCAACGCCGGACAGGGGGATATGGCTACACCTTC
CASSQRRTGGYGYTF
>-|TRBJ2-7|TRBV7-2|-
TGTGCCAGCAGCTTAGGATTCGGGAGCAACGAGCAGTACTTC
CASSLGFGSNEQYF
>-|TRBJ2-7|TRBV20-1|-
TGCAGTGCTAGTCCTACTAGGGAGCAGTACTTC
CSASPTREQYF
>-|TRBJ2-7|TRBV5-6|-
TGTGCCAGCATCCGGGACAAGAGCTCCTACGAGCAGTACTTC
CASIRDKSSYEQYF
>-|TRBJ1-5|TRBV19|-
TGTGCCAGTAGTATTACGAGGGTGGGGAATCAGCCCCAGCATTTT
CASSITRVGNQPQHF
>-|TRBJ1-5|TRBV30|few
TGTGCCTGGAGTGTATCTAATCCAGGCTTTAGCAATCAGCCCCAGCATTTT
CAWSVSNPGFSNQPQHF
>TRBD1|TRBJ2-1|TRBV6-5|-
TGTGCCAGCAGAACGACAGGGGACCTTAGCATCGAGCAGTTCTTC
CASRTTGDLSIEQFF
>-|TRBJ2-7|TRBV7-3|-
TGTGCCAGCAGCTTATATGGGACAATGGATTCCTACGAGCAGTACTTC
CASSLYGTMDSYEQYF
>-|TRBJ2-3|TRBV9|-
TGTGCCAGTAGCCGGAGCGGAAGCACAGATACGCAGTATTTT
CASSRSGSTDTQYF
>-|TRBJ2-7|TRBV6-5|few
TGTGCCAGCAGTTACGTTCTAGGGGGTAGCTCCTACGAGCAGTACTTC
CASSYVLGGSSYEQYF